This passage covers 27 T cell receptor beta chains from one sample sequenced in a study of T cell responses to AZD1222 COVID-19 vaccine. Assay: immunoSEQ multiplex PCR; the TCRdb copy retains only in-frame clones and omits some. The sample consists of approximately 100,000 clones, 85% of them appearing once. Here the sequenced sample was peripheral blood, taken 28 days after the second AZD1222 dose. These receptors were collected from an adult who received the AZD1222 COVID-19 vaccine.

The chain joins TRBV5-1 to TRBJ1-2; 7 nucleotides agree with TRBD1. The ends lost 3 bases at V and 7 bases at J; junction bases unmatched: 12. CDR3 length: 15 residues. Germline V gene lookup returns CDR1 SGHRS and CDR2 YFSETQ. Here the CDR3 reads CASSSESTGSAGYTF. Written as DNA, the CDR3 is TGCGCCAGCAGCTCGGAATCGACAGGGTCGGCTGGCTACACCTTC.

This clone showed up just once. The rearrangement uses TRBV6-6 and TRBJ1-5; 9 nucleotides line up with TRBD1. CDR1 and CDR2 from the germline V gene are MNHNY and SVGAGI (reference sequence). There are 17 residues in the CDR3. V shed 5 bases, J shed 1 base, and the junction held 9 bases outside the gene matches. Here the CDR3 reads CASSRNPGQGSNQPQHF. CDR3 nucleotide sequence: TGTGCCAGCAGTCGCAATCCGGGACAGGGAAGCAATCAGCCCCAGCATTTT.

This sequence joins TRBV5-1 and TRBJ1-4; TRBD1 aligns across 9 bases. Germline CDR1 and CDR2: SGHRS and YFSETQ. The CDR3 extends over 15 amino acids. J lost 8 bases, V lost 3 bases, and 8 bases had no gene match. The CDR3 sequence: CASSSNPGTGEKLFF. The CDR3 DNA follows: TGCGCCAGCAGCTCGAACCCCGGGACAGGGGAAAAACTGTTTTTT.

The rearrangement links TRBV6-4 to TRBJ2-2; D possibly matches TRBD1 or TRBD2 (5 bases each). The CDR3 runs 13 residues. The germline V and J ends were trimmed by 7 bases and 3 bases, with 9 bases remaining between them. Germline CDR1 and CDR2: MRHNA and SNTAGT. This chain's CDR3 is CASKRGHTGELFF. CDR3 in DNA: TGTGCCAGCAAGAGGGGACACACCGGGGAGCTGTTTTTT.

The CDR3 reads CASSRGKNTEAFF. The CDR3 DNA reads as TGTGCCAGCTCGAGGGGCAAGAACACTGAAGCTTTCTTT. The J gene is TRBJ1-1, the V gene TRBV7-8; perhaps TRBD1 as D (5 bases). The CDR3 has 13 residues. V lost 8 bases and J 1 base, leaving 11 bases between the germline ends. Germline V CDR1 and CDR2: SGHVS, FQNEAQ.

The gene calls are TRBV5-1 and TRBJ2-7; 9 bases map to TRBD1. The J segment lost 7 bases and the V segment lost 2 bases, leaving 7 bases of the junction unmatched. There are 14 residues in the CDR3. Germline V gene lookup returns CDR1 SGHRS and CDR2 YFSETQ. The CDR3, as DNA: TGCGCCAGCAGCTTCGTGGGACAGGGTAGAGAGCAGTACTTC. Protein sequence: CASSFVGQGREQYF.

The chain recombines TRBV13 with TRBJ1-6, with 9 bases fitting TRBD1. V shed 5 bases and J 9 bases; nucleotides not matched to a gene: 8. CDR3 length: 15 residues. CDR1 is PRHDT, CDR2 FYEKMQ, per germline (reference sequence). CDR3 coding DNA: TGTGCCAGCAGCCTAAGGGGACAGGGTGTTTCACCCCTCCACTTT. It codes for CASSLRGQGVSPLHF. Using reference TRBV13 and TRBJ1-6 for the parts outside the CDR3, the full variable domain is AAGVIQSPRHLIKEKRETATLKCYPIPRHDTVYWYQQGPGQDPQFLISFYEKMQSDKGSIPDRFSAQQFSDYHSELNMSSLELGDSALYFCASSLRGQGVSPLHFGNGTRLTVT.

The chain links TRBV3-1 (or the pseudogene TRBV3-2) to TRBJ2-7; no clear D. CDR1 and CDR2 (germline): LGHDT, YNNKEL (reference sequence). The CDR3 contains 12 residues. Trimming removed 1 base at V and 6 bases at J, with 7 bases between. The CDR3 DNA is TGTGCCAGCAGCCAAGTAAAGTTCGAGCAGTACTTC. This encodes CASSQVKFEQYF.

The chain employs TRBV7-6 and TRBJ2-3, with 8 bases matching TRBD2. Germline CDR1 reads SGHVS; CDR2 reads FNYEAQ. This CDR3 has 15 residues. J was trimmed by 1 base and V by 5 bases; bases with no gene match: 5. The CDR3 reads CASSVGLARTDTQYF. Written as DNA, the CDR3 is TGTGCCAGCAGCGTAGGACTAGCCCGCACAGATACGCAGTATTTT.

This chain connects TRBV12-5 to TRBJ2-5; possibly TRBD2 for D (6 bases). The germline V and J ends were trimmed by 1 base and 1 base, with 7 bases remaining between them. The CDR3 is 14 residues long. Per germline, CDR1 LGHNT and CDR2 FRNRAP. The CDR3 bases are TGTGCTAGTGGTTTGGCCGGGGGCCAAGAGACCCAGTACTTC. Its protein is CASGLAGGQETQYF.

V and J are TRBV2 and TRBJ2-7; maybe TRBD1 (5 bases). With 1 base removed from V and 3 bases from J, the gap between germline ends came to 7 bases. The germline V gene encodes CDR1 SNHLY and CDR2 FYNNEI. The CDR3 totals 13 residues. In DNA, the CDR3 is TGTGCCAGCAGTGAAGGCAGGGTCTACGAGCAGTACTTC. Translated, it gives CASSEGRVYEQYF.

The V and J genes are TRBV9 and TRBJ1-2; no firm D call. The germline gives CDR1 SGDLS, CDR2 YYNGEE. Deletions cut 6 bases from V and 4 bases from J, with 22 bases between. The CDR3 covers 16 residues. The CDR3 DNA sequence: TGTGCCAGCACCCTCAGCCTGGCCGGTTCCCTCTATGGCTACACCTTC. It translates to CASTLSLAGSLYGYTF.

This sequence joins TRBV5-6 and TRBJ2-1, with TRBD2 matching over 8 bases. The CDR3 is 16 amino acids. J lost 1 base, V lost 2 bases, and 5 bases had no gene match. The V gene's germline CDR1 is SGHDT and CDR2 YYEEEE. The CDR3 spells CASSFGGAYSYNEQFF. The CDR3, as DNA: TGTGCCAGCAGCTTCGGGGGGGCCTATTCCTACAATGAGCAGTTCTTC. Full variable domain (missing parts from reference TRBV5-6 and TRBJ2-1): DAGVTQSPTHLIKTRGQQVTLRCSPKSGHDTVSWYQQALGQGPQFIFQYYEEEERQRGNFPDRFSGHQFPNYSSELNVNALLLGDSALYLCASSFGGAYSYNEQFFGPGTRLTVL.

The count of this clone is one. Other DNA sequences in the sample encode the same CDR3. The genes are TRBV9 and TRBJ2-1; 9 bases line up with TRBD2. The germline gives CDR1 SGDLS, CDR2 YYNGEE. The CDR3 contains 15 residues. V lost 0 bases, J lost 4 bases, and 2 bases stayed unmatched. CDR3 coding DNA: TGTGCCAGCAGCGTAGGTAGCGGGGGTTACAATGAGCAGTTCTTC. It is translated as CASSVGSGGYNEQFF.

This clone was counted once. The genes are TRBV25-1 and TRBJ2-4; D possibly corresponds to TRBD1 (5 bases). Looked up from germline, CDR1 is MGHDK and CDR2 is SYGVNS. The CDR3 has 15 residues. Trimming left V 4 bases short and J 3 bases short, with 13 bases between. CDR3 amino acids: CASSVSQGDKNIQYF. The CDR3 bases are TGTGCCAGCAGTGTGTCCCAGGGCGACAAAAACATTCAGTACTTC.

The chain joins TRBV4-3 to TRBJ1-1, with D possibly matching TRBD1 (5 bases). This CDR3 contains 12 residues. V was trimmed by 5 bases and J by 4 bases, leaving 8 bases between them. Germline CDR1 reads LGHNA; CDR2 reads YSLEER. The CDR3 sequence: CASSAGGTEAFF. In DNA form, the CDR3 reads TGCGCCAGCAGCGCTGGGGGCACTGAAGCTTTCTTT.

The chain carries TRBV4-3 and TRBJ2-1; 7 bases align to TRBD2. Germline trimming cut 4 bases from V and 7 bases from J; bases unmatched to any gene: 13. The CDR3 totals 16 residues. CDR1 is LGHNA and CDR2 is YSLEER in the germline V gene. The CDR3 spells CASSLRLAGFKNEQFF. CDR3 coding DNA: TGCGCCAGCAGCCTTCGACTAGCAGGATTCAAAAATGAGCAGTTCTTC.

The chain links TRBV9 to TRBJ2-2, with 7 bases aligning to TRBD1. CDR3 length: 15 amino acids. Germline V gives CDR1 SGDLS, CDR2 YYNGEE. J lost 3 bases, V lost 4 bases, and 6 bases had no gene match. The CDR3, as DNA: TGTGCCAGCAGCCCGGCAGGGGGATACACCGGGGAGCTGTTTTTT. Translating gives CASSPAGGYTGELFF.

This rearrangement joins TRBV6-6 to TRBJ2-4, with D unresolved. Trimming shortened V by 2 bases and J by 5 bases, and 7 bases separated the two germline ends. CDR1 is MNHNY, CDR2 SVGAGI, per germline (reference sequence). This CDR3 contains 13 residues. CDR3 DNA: TGTGCCAGCAGTTACGGGGTAGAAAACATTCAGTACTTC. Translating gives CASSYGVENIQYF.

In DNA form, the CDR3 reads TGTGCCAGCAGCAGGACAGGGAGCGACGAGCAGTACTTC. It yields the protein CASSRTGSDEQYF. V usage is TRBV12-3 or TRBV12-4 and J usage is TRBJ2-7; 8 bases agree with TRBD1. V shed 6 bases and J 5 bases; nucleotides not matched to a gene: 6. This CDR3 has 13 amino acids.

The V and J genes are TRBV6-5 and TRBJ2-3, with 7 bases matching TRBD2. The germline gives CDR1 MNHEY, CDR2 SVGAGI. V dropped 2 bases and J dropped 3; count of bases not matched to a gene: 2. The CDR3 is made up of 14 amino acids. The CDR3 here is CASSYVGGTDTQYF. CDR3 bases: TGTGCCAGCAGTTACGTGGGAGGGACAGATACGCAGTATTTT.

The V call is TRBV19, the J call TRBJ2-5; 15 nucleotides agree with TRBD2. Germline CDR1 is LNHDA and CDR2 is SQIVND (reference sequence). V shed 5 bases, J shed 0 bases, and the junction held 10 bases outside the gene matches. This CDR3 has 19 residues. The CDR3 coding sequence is TGTGCCAGTAGTCCCGGGACTAGCGGGGGGCCAACGTACCAAGAGACCCAGTACTTC. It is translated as CASSPGTSGGPTYQETQYF.

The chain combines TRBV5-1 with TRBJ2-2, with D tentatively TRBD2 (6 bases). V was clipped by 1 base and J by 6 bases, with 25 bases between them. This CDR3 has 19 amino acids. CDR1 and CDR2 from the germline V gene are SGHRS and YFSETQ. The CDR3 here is CASSLYWATGTEDPGELFF. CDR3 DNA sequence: TGCGCCAGCAGCTTGTACTGGGCTACCGGGACTGAGGACCCCGGGGAGCTGTTTTTT. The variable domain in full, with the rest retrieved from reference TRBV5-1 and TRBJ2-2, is KAGVTQTPRYLIKTRGQQVTLSCSPISGHRSVSWYQQTPGQGLQFLFEYFSETQRNKGNFPGRFSGRQFSNSRSEMNVSTLELGDSALYLCASSLYWATGTEDPGELFFGEGSRLTVL.

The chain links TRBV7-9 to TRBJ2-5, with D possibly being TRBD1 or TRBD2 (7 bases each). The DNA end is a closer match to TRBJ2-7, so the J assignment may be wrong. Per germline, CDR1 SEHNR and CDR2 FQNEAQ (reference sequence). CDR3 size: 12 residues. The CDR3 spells CAGEGATYEQYF. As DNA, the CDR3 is TGTGCCGGGGAGGGGGCAACCTACGAGCAGTACTTC.

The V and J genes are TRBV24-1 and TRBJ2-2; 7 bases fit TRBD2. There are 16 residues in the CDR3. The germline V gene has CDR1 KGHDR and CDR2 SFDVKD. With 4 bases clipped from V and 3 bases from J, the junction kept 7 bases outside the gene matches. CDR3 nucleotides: TGTGCCACCAGTGAGGGAGGGAGGGCCGACACCGGGGAGCTGTTTTTT. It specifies CATSEGGRADTGELFF.

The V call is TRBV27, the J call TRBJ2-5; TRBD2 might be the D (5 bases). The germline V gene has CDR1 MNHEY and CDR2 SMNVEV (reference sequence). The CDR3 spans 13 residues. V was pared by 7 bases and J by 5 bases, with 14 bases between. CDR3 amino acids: CASKGGWWETQYF. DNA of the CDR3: TGTGCCAGCAAGGGCGGGTGGTGGGAGACCCAGTACTTC.

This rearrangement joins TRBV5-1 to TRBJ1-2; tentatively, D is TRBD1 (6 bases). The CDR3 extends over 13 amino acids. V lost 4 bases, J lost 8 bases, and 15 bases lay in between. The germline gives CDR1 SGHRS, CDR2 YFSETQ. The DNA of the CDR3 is TGCGCCAGCAGCCCACAGGGACGGGACGGCTACACCTTC. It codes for CASSPQGRDGYTF. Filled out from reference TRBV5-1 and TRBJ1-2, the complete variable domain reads KAGVTQTPRYLIKTRGQQVTLSCSPISGHRSVSWYQQTPGQGLQFLFEYFSETQRNKGNFPGRFSGRQFSNSRSEMNVSTLELGDSALYLCASSPQGRDGYTFGSGTRLTVV.